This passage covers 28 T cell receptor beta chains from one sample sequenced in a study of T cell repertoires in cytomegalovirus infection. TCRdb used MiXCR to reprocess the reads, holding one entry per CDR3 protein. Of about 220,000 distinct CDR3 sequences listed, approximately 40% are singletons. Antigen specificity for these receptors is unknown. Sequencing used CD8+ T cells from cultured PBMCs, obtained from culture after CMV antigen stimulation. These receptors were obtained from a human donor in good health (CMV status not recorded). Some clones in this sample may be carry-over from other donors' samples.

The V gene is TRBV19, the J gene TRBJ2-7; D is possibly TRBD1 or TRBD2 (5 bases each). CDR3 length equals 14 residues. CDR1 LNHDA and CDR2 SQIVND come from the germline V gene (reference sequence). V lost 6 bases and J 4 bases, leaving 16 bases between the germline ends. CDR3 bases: TGTGCCAGTAGCGTTGCAGGGACGGGTTACGAGCAGTACTTC. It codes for CASSVAGTGYEQYF.

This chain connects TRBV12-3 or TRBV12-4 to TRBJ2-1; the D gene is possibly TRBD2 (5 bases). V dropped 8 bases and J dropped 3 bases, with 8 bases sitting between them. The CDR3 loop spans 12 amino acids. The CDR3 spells CASAGDYNEQFF. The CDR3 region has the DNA TGTGCCAGCGCCGGGGACTACAATGAGCAGTTCTTC.

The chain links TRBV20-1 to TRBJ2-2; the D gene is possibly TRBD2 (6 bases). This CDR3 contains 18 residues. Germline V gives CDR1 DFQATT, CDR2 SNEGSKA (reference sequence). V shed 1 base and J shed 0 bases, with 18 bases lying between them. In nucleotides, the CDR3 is TGCAGTGCTAGAGGGACTACATCCTCTATCCCGAACACCGGGGAGCTGTTTTTT. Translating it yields CSARGTTSSIPNTGELFF.

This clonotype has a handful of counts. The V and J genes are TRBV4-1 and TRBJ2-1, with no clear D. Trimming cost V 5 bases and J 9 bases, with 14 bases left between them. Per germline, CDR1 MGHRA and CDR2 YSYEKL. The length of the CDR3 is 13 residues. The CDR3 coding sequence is TGCGCCAGCAGCGCTCTTCTCTGGGCTGAGCAGTTCTTC. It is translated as CASSALLWAEQFF.

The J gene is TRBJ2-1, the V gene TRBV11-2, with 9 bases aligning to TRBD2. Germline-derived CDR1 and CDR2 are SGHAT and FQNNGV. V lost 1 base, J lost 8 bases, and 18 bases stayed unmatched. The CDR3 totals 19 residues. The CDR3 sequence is CASSLAVGLAGTSRDEQFF. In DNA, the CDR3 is TGTGCCAGCAGCTTAGCGGTCGGGCTAGCGGGAACCTCCAGGGATGAGCAGTTCTTC.

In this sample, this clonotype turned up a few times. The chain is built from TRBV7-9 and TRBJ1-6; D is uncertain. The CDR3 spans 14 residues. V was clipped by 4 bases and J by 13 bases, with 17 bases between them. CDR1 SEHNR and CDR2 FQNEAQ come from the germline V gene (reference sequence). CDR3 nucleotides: TGTGCCAGCAGCTCCTCGGACCTTTTGGAGCCCCTCCACTTT. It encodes CASSSSDLLEPLHF.

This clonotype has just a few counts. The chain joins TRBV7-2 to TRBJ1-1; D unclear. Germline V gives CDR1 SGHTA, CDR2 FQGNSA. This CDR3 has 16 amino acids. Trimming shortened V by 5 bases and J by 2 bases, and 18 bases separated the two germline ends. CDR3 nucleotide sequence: TGTGCCAGCAGCCCCGTTCCTGTGAGGTTAAACACTGAAGCTTTCTTT. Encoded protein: CASSPVPVRLNTEAFF.

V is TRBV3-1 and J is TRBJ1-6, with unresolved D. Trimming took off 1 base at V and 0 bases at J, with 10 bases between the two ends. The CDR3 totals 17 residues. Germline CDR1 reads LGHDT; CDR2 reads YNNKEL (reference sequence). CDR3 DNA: TGTGCCAGCAGCCAAGTTCCAGGCAGCTCCTATAATTCACCCCTCCACTTT. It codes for CASSQVPGSSYNSPLHF.

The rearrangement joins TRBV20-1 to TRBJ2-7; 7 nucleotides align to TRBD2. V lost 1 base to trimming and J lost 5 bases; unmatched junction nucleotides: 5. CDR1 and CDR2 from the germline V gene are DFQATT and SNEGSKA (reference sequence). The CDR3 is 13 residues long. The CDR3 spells CSARAPGRDEQYF. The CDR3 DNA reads TGCAGTGCTAGAGCCCCGGGGAGGGACGAGCAGTACTTC.

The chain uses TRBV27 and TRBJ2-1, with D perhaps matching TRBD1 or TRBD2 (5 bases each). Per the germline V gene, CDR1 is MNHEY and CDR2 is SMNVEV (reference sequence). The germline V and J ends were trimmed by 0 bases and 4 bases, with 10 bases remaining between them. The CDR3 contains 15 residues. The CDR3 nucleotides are TGTGCCAGCAGTTTATCCAAAGAGGGGTACAATGAGCAGTTCTTC. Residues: CASSLSKEGYNEQFF.

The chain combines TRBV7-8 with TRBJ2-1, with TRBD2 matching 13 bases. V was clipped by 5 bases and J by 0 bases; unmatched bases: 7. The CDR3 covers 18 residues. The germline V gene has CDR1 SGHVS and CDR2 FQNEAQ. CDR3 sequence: CASSLGLAGAHSYNEQFF. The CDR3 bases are TGTGCCAGCAGCCTCGGACTAGCGGGGGCTCACTCCTACAATGAGCAGTTCTTC.

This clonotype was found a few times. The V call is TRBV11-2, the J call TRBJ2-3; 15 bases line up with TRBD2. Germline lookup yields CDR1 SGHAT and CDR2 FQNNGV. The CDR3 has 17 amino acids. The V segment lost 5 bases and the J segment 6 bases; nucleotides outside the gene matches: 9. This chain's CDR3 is CASSPTGLAGGSDTQYF. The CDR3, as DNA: TGTGCCAGCAGCCCCACCGGACTAGCGGGGGGGAGTGATACGCAGTATTTT.

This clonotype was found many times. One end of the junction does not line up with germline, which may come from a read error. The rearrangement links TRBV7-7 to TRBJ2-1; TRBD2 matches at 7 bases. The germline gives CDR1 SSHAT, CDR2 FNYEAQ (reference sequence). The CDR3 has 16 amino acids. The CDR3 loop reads CASSLGAGEGHNEQFF. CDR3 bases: TGTGCTAGCAGCTTAGGCGCGGGAGAAGGCCACAATGAGCAGTTCTTC.

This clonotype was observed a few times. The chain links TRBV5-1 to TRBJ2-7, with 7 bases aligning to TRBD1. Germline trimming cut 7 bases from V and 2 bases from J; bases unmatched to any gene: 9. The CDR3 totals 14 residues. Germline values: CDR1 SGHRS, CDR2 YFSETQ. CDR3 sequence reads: CASRGDSHTYEQYF. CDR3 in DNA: TGCGCCAGCCGAGGGGACAGCCACACCTACGAGCAGTACTTC.

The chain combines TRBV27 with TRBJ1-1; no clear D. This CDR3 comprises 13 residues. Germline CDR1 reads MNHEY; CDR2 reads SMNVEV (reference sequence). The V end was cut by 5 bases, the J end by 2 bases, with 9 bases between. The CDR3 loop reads CASSRELNTEAFF. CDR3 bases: TGTGCCAGCAGTCGGGAGCTAAACACTGAAGCTTTCTTT.

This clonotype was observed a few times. For the CDR3, the DNA is TGTGCCAGCAAAGCCGGCGGCGGGATTACCTACGAGCAGTACTTC. Translated: CASKAGGGITYEQYF. This chain uses TRBV7-8 with TRBJ2-7, with D perhaps TRBD2 (6 bases). Deletions cut 7 bases from V and 2 bases from J, with 18 bases between. Germline-derived CDR1 and CDR2 are SGHVS and FQNEAQ. This CDR3 has 15 residues.

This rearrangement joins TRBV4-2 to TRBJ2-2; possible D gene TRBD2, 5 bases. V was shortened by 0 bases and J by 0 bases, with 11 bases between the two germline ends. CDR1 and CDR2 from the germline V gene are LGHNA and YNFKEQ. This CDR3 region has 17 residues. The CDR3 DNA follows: TGTGCCAGCAGCCAAGAGAGCGAGCGGTCGAACACCGGGGAGCTGTTTTTT. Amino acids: CASSQESERSNTGELFF.

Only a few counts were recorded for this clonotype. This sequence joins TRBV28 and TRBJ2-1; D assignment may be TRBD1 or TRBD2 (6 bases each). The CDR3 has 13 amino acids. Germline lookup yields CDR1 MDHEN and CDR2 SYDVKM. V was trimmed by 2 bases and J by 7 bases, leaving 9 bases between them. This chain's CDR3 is CASSLRGPNEQFF. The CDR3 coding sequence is TGTGCCAGCAGTTTACGGGGGCCGAATGAGCAGTTCTTC.

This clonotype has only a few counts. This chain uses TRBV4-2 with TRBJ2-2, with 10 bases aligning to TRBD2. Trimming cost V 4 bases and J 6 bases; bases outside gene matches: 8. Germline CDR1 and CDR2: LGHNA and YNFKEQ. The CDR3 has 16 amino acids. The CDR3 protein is CASSPERGGLAGELFF. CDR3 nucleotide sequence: TGTGCCAGCAGCCCCGAGCGGGGGGGCCTCGCCGGGGAGCTGTTTTTT.

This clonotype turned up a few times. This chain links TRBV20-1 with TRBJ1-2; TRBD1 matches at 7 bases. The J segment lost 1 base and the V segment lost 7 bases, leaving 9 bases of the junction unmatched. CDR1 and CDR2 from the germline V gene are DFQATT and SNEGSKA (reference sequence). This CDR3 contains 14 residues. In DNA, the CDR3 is TGCAGTGTACTCGGACAGGAACGTAACTATGGCTACACCTTC. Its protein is CSVLGQERNYGYTF.

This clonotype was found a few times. This CDR3 reads CASSVGQAYNSPLHF. CDR3 in DNA: TGTGCCAGCAGCGTGGGACAGGCTTATAATTCACCCCTCCACTTT. J is TRBJ1-6 and V is TRBV5-6; 8 bases match TRBD1. The junction had 4 bases not matched to a gene; V was cut back by 4 bases and J by 4 bases. The germline V gene has CDR1 SGHDT and CDR2 YYEEEE. CDR3 length: 15 amino acids.

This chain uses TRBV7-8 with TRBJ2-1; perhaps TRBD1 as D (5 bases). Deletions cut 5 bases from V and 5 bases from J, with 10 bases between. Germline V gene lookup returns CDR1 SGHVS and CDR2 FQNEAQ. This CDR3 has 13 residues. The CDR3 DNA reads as TGTGCCAGCAGCATGAGACAGAACAATGAGCAGTTCTTC. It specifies CASSMRQNNEQFF.

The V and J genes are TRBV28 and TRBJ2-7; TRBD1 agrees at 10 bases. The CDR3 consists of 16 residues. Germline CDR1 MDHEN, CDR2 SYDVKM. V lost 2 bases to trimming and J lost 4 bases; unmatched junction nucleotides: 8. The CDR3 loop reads CASSLPRDRGPYEQYF. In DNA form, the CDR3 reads TGTGCCAGCAGTTTACCCCGGGACAGGGGCCCATACGAGCAGTACTTC.

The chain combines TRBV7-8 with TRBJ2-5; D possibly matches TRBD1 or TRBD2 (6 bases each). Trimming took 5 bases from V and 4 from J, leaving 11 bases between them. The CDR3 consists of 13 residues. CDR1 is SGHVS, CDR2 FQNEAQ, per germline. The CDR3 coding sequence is TGTGCCAGCAGCAGACTAGGGGGAGAGACCCAGTACTTC. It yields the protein CASSRLGGETQYF.

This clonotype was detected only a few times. The CDR3 loop reads CASRATTGELFF. CDR3 bases: TGTGCCAGCAGGGCCACCACCGGGGAGCTGTTTTTT. The chain joins TRBV7-3 to TRBJ2-2; D not certain. V lost 6 bases, J lost 4 bases, and 6 bases lay in between. This CDR3 is 12 amino acids long. CDR1 is SGHTA, CDR2 FQGTGA, per germline. The whole variable domain, remainder taken from reference TRBV7-3 and TRBJ2-2, is GAGVSQTPSNKVTEKGKYVELRCDPISGHTALYWYRQSLGQGPEFLIYFQGTGAADDSGLPNDRFFAVRPEGSVSTLKIQRTERGDSAVYLCASRATTGELFFGEGSRLTVL.

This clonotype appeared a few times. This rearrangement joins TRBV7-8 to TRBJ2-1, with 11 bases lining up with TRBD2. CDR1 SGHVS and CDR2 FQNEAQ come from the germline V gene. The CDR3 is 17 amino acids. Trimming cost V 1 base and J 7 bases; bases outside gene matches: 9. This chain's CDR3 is CASSLEVAGGPSNEQFF. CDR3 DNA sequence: TGTGCCAGCAGCTTAGAGGTAGCGGGGGGGCCTTCGAATGAGCAGTTCTTC.

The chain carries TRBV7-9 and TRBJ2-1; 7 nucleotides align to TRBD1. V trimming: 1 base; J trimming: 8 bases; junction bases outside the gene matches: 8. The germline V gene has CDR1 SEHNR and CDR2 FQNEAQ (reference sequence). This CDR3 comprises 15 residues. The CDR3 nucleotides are TGTGCCAGCAGCTTAGGAGGGGGCGCGTTATATGAGCAGTTCTTC. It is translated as CASSLGGGALYEQFF.

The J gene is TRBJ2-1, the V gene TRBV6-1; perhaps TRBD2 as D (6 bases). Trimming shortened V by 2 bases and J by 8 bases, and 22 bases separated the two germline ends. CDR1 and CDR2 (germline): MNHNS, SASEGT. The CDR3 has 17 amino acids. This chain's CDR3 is CASSEMALPGSGDEQFF. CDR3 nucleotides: TGTGCCAGCAGTGAAATGGCCCTCCCGGGTTCGGGGGATGAGCAGTTCTTC.